The 22 T cell receptor beta chains presented below share a single source sample, sequenced in a study of Ad26.COV2.S vaccination and SARS-CoV-2 variants. Only in-frame clones appear in the TCRdb table, and some are missing; sequencing was by immunoSEQ multiplex PCR. Among hundreds of thousands of clones listed, approximately 88% were seen once. Documented treatment: roughly 18 received Ad26.COV2.S at low or high dose, single or two shots; roughly 5 received placebo; per-sample allocation not given. The samples were gathered on day 63 after the first injection of vaccine or placebo. Sequencing used peripheral blood, obtained in a trial of Ad26.COV2.S vaccine versus placebo. The receptors derive from a person aged 18-60 years who received the Ad26.COV2.S COVID-19 vaccine or a placebo.

The chain recombines TRBV13 with TRBJ2-7; D gene uncertain. V lost 5 bases and J lost 5, with 16 bases in between. Germline lookup yields CDR1 PRHDT and CDR2 FYEKMQ (reference sequence). The CDR3 is made up of 14 amino acids. The chain's CDR3 is CASSPFLGYDEQYF. The DNA of the CDR3 is TGTGCCAGCAGCCCCTTTTTGGGGTACGACGAGCAGTACTTC. Using reference TRBV13 and TRBJ2-7 for the parts outside the CDR3, the full variable domain is AAGVIQSPRHLIKEKRETATLKCYPIPRHDTVYWYQQGPGQDPQFLISFYEKMQSDKGSIPDRFSAQQFSDYHSELNMSSLELGDSALYFCASSPFLGYDEQYFGPGTRLTVT.

The chain combines TRBV11-2 with TRBJ2-3; no firm D call. Deletions cut 5 bases from V and 4 bases from J, with 10 bases between. The length of the CDR3 is 13 residues. The V gene's germline CDR1 is SGHAT and CDR2 FQNNGV. The CDR3 is CASSQRGADTQYF. The CDR3 nucleotides are TGTGCCAGCAGCCAACGTGGGGCAGATACGCAGTATTTT.

The rearrangement links TRBV19 to TRBJ1-5, with 9 bases matching TRBD1. The CDR3 sequence is 15 residues long. Germline-derived CDR1 and CDR2 are LNHDA and SQIVND (reference sequence). The V gene end was trimmed by 8 bases and the J gene end by 7 bases; junction bases not matched to a gene: 12. The CDR3 DNA is TGTGCCAGTGGACAGGGGTCCCCCGGGCGACAGCCCCAGCATTTT. It codes for CASGQGSPGRQPQHF.

The chain joins TRBV29-1 to TRBJ2-1; 9 positions match TRBD2. V lost 4 bases, J lost 0 bases, and 4 bases stayed unmatched. Per germline, CDR1 SQVTM and CDR2 ANQGSEA. CDR3 length equals 15 residues. The CDR3 here is CSVGLAEGSYNEQFF. The CDR3 DNA reads TGCAGCGTTGGACTAGCGGAGGGCTCCTACAATGAGCAGTTCTTC.

This clone was counted a single time. V is TRBV5-6 and J is TRBJ2-1; TRBD2 matches at 9 bases. Losses at the gene ends were 1 base for V and 3 bases for J; bases not matched to a gene: 5. The CDR3 loop spans 16 amino acids. From germline, CDR1 is SGHDT and CDR2 YYEEEE. The CDR3 nucleotides read TGTGCCAGCAGCTTGCCTCTTAGCGGGGGCTACAATGAGCAGTTCTTC. Translated, it gives CASSLPLSGGYNEQFF.

The rearrangement links TRBV3-1 (or the pseudogene TRBV3-2) to TRBJ1-1; 9 bases line up with TRBD1. V lost 3 bases to trimming and J lost 9 bases; unmatched junction nucleotides: 5. Germline V gene sequence: CDR1 LGHDT, CDR2 YNNKEL (reference sequence). This CDR3 has 13 residues. CDR3 sequence (DNA): TGTGCCAGCAGCCAGGCCACAGGGGGCCAAGCTTTCTTT. Translating gives CASSQATGGQAFF.

V gene TRBV15 combines with J gene TRBJ2-1, with D perhaps TRBD2 (6 bases). The CDR3 totals 15 residues. Trimming left V 1 base short and J 10 bases short, with 17 bases between. Germline V lookup: CDR1 LNHNV, CDR2 YYDKDF (reference sequence). This CDR3 reads CATSRGGGRVEEQFF. The CDR3, as DNA: TGTGCCACCAGCAGAGGGGGAGGCAGGGTGGAGGAGCAGTTCTTC. The full variable domain, in which reference TRBV15 and TRBJ2-1 provide the parts outside the CDR3, is DAMVIQNPRYQVTQFGKPVTLSCSQTLNHNVMYWYQQKSSQAPKLLFHYYDKDFNNEADTPDNFQSRRPNTSFCFLDIRSPGLGDTAMYLCATSRGGGRVEEQFFGPGTRLTVL.

This clone is a singleton in its sample. This chain uses TRBV19 with TRBJ1-1; D unclear. The germline V gene has CDR1 LNHDA and CDR2 SQIVND (reference sequence). The V and J ends lost 7 bases and 0 bases respectively, with 18 bases between them. The CDR3 extends over 16 amino acids. CDR3 nucleotide sequence: TGTGCCAGTAACCCGGGGTTGACTTCGATGAACACTGAAGCTTTCTTT. This codes for CASNPGLTSMNTEAFF.

The V gene is TRBV18, the J gene TRBJ2-5, with 9 bases fitting TRBD1. Germline V gene lookup returns CDR1 KGHSH and CDR2 LQKENI. This CDR3 has 15 amino acids. Losses at the gene ends were 2 bases for V and 4 bases for J; bases not matched to a gene: 5. The CDR3 reads CASSPRGQGTETQYF. The CDR3 DNA reads TGTGCCAGCTCACCAAGGGGACAGGGAACAGAGACCCAGTACTTC.

The chain is built from TRBV5-1 and TRBJ1-3, with TRBD1 matching over 8 bases. The CDR3 is 14 amino acids. Germline CDR1 reads SGHRS; CDR2 reads YFSETQ. V shed 3 bases and J 2 bases; nucleotides not matched to a gene: 1. The CDR3 DNA reads as TGCGCCAGCAGCTCGGACAGGGCTGGAAACACCATATATTTT. This encodes CASSSDRAGNTIYF.

Only a few counts were recorded for this clone. DNA of the CDR3: TGTGCCACCAGTGACAGGACAGGGGGCGGCACCGGGGAGCTGTTTTTT. Translated, it gives CATSDRTGGGTGELFF. This chain connects TRBV24-1 to TRBJ2-2, with 11 bases lining up with TRBD1. The CDR3 is made up of 16 amino acids. With V trimmed by 4 bases and J by 4 bases, 4 bases remained unmatched. Germline-derived CDR1 and CDR2 are KGHDR and SFDVKD.

This clone was seen a handful of times. The chain is built from TRBV27 and TRBJ2-1, with TRBD2 matching over 12 bases. CDR1 and CDR2 (germline): MNHEY, SMNVEV (reference sequence). The V gene end was trimmed by 5 bases and the J gene end by 5 bases; junction bases not matched to a gene: 7. CDR3 length: 16 amino acids. The CDR3 region is CASSPRTSGDNNEQFF. In DNA form, the CDR3 reads TGTGCCAGCAGTCCCAGGACTAGCGGGGACAACAATGAGCAGTTCTTC.

This clone was recorded only once. This specimen includes other DNA sequences encoding the same CDR3. The chain has TRBV6-2 or TRBV6-3 and TRBJ1-1, with D unresolved. The CDR3 sequence is 14 residues long. CDR1 MNHEY and CDR2 SVGEGT come from the germline V gene. The V end lost 0 bases, the J end lost 1 base, and 6 bases lay between the germline ends. Here the CDR3 reads CASSYSEGNTEAFF. CDR3 coding DNA: TGTGCCAGCAGTTACTCGGAGGGGAACACTGAAGCTTTCTTT.

The chain combines TRBV27 with TRBJ2-7; 10 nucleotides line up with TRBD1. This CDR3 comprises 17 residues. The junction had 17 bases not matched to a gene; V was cut back by 6 bases and J by 6 bases. Germline CDR1 and CDR2: MNHEY and SMNVEV (reference sequence). The CDR3 spells CASSRRTGGRFSIEQYF. In nucleotides, the CDR3 is TGTGCCAGCAGCCGTCGGACAGGGGGAAGGTTTTCAATCGAGCAGTACTTC.

The chain links TRBV19 to TRBJ2-5; 11 bases are shared with TRBD2. The J segment lost 4 bases and the V segment lost 8 bases, leaving 9 bases of the junction unmatched. The CDR3 is 15 residues long. The V gene's germline CDR1 is LNHDA and CDR2 SQIVND (reference sequence). The CDR3 reads CASGAGLAVRETQYF. The CDR3 region has the DNA TGTGCCAGTGGCGCGGGACTAGCGGTTCGAGAGACCCAGTACTTC.

The V and J genes are TRBV6-5 and TRBJ2-3; D ambiguous. Trimming took off 8 bases at V and 2 bases at J, with 8 bases between the two ends. CDR3 size: 12 residues. CDR1 and CDR2 from the germline V gene are MNHEY and SVGAGI. CDR3 in amino acids: CASSPTTDTQYF. CDR3 nucleotides: TGTGCCAGCTCGCCGACCACAGATACGCAGTATTTT.

The chain has TRBV3-1 (or the pseudogene TRBV3-2) and TRBJ1-2; 11 bases map to TRBD1. Per germline, CDR1 LGHDT and CDR2 YNNKEL (reference sequence). Unmatched junction bases numbered 8, after V lost 6 bases and J lost 2 bases. The CDR3 loop spans 16 amino acids. This chain's CDR3 is CASRRTGGAGNYGYTF. CDR3 coding DNA: TGTGCCAGCAGGAGGACAGGGGGCGCTGGGAACTATGGCTACACCTTC.

The chain combines TRBV7-9 with TRBJ1-4, with 10 bases aligning to TRBD1. The CDR3 length is 14 residues. Germline values: CDR1 SEHNR, CDR2 FQNEAQ (reference sequence). V shed 8 bases and J 7 bases; nucleotides not matched to a gene: 7. Written as DNA, the CDR3 is TGTGCCAGCGAGTCGACAGGGGGCCGTGAAAAACTGTTTTTT. As protein: CASESTGGREKLFF.

The rearrangement uses TRBV28 and TRBJ2-7, with TRBD2 identical over 10 bases. J gave up 3 bases and V 5 bases, and 7 bases lay outside the gene matches. Per the germline V gene, CDR1 is MDHEN and CDR2 is SYDVKM. This CDR3 contains 15 residues. CDR3 residues: CASSPQSSGGYEQYF. The DNA of the CDR3 is TGTGCCAGCAGTCCTCAGTCTAGCGGGGGCTACGAGCAGTACTTC.

The V call is TRBV2, the J call TRBJ2-1; a possible D gene is TRBD2 (6 bases). The CDR3 covers 14 residues. CDR1 and CDR2 (germline): SNHLY, FYNNEI. Trimming left V 2 bases short and J 7 bases short, with 12 bases between. CDR3 loop: CASSESSGVNEQFF. The CDR3 nucleotides read TGTGCCAGCAGTGAAAGTTCGGGGGTGAATGAGCAGTTCTTC.

This rearrangement joins TRBV7-3 to TRBJ2-1; D remains unclear. In germline, CDR1 is SGHTA, CDR2 FQGTGA. The CDR3 contains 14 residues. Trimming took 2 bases from V and 6 from J, leaving 11 bases between them. CDR3 coding DNA: TGTGCCAGCAGCTTAGCCCCAGAGTTCAATGAGCAGTTCTTC. Its translation is CASSLAPEFNEQFF.

The chain recombines TRBV7-2 with TRBJ2-7; D may be TRBD2 (5 bases). Germline V gene data show CDR1 as SGHTA and CDR2 as FQGNSA. The CDR3 is 15 amino acids. V was shortened by 2 bases and J by 4 bases, with 15 bases between the two germline ends. CDR3 DNA: TGTGCCAGCAGCTTAATACCGGAACGAGGGTACGAGCAGTACTTC. Translating it yields CASSLIPERGYEQYF.